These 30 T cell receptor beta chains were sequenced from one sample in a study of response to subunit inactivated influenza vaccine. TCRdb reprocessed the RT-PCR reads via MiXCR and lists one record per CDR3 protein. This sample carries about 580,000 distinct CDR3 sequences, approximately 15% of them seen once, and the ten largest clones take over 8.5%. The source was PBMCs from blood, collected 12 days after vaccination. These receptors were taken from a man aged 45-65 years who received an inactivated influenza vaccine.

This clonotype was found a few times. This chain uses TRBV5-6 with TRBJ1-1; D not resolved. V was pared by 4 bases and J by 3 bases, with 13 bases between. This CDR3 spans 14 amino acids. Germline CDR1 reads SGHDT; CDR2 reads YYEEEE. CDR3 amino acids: CASSKRLGDTEAFF. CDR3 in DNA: TGTGCCAGCAGCAAACGTCTCGGGGACACTGAAGCTTTCTTT.

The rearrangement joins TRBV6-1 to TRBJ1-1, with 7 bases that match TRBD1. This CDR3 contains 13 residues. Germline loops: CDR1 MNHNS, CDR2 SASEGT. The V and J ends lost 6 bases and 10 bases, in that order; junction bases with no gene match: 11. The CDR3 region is CASRLSTGDVAFF. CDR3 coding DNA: TGTGCCAGCAGACTCTCTACAGGGGACGTAGCTTTCTTT.

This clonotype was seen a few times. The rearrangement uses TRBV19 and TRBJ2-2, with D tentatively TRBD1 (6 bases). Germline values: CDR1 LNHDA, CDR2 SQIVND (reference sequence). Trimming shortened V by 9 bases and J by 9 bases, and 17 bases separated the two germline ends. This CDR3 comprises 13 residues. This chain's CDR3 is CASINQGTRELFF. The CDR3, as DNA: TGTGCCAGCATAAACCAGGGGACCAGGGAGCTGTTTTTT.

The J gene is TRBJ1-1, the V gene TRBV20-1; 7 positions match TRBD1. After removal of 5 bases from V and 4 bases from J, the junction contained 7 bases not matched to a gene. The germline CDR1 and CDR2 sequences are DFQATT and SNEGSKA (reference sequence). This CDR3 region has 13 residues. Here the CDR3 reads CSAPTGARTEAFF. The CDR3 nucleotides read TGCAGTGCTCCCACAGGGGCGCGCACTGAAGCTTTCTTT.

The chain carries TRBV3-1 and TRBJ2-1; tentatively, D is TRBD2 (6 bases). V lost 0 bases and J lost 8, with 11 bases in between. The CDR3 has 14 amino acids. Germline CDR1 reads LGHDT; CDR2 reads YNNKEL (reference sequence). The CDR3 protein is CASSQDPAGYEQFF. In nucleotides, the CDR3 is TGTGCCAGCAGCCAAGACCCGGCGGGGTATGAGCAGTTCTTC.

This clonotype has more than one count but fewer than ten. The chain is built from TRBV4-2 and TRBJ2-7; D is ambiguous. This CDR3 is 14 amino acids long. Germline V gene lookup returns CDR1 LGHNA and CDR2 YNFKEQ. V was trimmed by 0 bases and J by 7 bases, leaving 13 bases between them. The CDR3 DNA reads TGTGCCAGCAGCCAAGAAGTTCCCTTAAAAGAGCAGTACTTC. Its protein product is CASSQEVPLKEQYF.

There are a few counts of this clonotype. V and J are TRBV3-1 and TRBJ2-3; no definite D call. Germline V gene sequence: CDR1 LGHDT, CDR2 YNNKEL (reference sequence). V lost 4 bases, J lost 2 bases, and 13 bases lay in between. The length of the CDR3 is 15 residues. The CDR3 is CASSLTHSPTDTQYF. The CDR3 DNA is TGTGCCAGCAGCCTGACGCACTCCCCCACAGATACGCAGTATTTT.

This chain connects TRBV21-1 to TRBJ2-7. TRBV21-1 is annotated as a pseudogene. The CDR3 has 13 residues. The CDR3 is CASSTGRRYEQYF. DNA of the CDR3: TGTGCCAGCAGCACCGGCCGCCGCTACGAGCAGTACTTC.

This CDR3 is CASSYEVLGETQYF. In DNA form, the CDR3 reads TGTGCCAGCAGTTATGAAGTCTTAGGAGAGACCCAGTACTTC. The V call is TRBV6-5, the J call TRBJ2-5; no clear D. From germline, CDR1 is MNHEY and CDR2 SVGAGI. V gave up 3 bases and J gave up 4 bases, with 12 bases separating them. The CDR3 has 14 amino acids.

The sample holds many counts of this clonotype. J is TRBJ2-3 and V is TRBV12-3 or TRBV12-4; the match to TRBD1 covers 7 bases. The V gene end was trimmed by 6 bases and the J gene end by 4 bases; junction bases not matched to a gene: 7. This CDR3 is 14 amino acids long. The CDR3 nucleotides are TGTGCCAGCAGCTACAGGGGCCAGCCAGATACGCAGTATTTT. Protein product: CASSYRGQPDTQYF.

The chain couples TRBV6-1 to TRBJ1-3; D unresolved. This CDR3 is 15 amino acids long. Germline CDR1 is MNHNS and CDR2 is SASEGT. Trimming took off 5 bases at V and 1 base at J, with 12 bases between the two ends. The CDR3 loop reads CASSLNWGSGNTIYF. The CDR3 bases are TGTGCCAGCAGTCTAAATTGGGGTTCTGGAAACACCATATATTTT.

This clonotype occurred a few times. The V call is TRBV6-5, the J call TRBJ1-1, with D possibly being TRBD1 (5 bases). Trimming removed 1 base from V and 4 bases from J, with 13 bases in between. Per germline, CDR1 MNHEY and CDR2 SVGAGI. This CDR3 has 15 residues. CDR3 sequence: CASSYYQGAGTEAFF. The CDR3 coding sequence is TGTGCCAGCAGTTACTACCAAGGGGCAGGCACTGAAGCTTTCTTT.

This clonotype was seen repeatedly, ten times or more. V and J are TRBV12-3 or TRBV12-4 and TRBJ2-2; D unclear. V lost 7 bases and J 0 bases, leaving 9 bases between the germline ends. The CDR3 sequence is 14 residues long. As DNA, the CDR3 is TGTGCCAGCACCTTTACCACGAACACCGGGGAGCTGTTTTTT. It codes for CASTFTTNTGELFF.

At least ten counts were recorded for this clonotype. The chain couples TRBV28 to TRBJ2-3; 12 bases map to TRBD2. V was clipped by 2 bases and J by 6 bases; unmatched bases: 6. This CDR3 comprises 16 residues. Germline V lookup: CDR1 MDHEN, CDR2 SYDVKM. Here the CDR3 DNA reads TGTGCCAGCAGTTTACTCCTAGCGGGAGGGGGGGATACGCAGTATTTT. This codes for CASSLLLAGGGDTQYF.

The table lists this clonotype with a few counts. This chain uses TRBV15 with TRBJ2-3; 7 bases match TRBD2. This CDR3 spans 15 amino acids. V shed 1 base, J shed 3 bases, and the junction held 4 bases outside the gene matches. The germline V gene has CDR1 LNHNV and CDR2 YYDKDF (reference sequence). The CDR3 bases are TGTGCCACCAGCAGAGGTCCGGGACTAACAGATACGCAGTATTTT. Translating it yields CATSRGPGLTDTQYF.

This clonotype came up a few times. CDR3 coding DNA: TGTGCCAGCAGTTACGGAAGAACAACTAGCGGGGAATGGACCTACGAGCAGTACTTC. Protein sequence: CASSYGRTTSGEWTYEQYF. J is TRBJ2-7 and V is TRBV6-2 or TRBV6-3, with 10 bases lining up with TRBD2. Trimming took 2 bases from V and 2 from J; bases not matched to a gene: 15. The germline V gene encodes CDR1 MNHEY and CDR2 SVGEGT. The CDR3 spans 19 residues.

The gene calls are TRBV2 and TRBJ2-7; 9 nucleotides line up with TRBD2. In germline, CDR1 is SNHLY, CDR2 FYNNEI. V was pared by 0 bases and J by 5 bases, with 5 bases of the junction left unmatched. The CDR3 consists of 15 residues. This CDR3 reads CASSEASGGNDEQYF. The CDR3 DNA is TGTGCCAGCAGTGAAGCGAGCGGGGGGAACGACGAGCAGTACTTC.

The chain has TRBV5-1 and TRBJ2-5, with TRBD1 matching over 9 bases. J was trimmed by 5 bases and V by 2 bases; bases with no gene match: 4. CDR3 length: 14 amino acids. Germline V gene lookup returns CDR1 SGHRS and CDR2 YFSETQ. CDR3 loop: CASSFGTGRETQYF. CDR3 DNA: TGCGCCAGCAGCTTTGGGACAGGGCGGGAGACCCAGTACTTC.

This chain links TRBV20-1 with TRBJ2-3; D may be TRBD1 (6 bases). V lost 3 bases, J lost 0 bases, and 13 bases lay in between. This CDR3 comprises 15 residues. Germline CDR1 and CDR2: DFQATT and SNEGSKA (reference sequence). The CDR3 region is CSASPAGVSTDTQYF. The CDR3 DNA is TGCAGTGCTAGTCCGGCAGGGGTTAGCACAGATACGCAGTATTTT.

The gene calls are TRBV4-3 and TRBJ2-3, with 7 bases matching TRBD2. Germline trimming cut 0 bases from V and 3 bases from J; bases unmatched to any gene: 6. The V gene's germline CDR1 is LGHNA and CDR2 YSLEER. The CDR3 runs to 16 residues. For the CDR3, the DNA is TGCGCCAGCAGCCAAGATCGGGGGGAAAGAACAGATACGCAGTATTTT. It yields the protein CASSQDRGERTDTQYF.

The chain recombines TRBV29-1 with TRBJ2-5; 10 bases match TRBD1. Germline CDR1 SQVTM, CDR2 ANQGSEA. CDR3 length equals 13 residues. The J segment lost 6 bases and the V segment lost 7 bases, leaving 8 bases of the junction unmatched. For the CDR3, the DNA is TGCAGCGCTTCGACAGGGGGCGGACAGACCCAGTACTTC. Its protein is CSASTGGGQTQYF.

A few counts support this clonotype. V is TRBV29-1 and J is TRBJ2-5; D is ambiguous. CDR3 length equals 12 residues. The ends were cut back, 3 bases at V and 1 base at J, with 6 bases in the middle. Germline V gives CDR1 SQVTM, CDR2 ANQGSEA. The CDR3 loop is CSVEWGQETQYF. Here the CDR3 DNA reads TGCAGCGTTGAGTGGGGCCAAGAGACCCAGTACTTC.

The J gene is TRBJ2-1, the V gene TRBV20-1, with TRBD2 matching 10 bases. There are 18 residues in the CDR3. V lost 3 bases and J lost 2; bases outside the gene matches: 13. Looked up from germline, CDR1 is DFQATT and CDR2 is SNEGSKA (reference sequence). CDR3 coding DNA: TGCAGTGCTAGCCCCACCCTGGCAAGCGGGAGGGCCTACAATGAGCAGTTCTTC. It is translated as CSASPTLASGRAYNEQFF.

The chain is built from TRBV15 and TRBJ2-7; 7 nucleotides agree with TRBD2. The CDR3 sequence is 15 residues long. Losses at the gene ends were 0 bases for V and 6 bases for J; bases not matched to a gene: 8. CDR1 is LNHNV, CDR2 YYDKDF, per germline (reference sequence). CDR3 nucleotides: TGTGCCACCAGCAGAGATCGAGCGGGGTACGCCGAGCAGTACTTC. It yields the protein CATSRDRAGYAEQYF.

The CDR3, as DNA: TGTGCCAGCAACCCCGCCGGGGGTTTACGTGAAGCTTTCTTT. This encodes CASNPAGGLREAFF. The rearrangement links TRBV28 to TRBJ1-1; D is possibly TRBD1 (5 bases). V gave up 7 bases and J gave up 7 bases, with 19 bases separating them. This CDR3 is 14 amino acids long. CDR1 is MDHEN and CDR2 is SYDVKM in the germline V gene.

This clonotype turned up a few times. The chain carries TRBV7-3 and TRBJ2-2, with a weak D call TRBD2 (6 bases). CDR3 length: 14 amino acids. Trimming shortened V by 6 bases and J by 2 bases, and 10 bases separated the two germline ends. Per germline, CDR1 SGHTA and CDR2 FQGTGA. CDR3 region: CASRMDYNTGELFF. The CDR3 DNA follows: TGTGCCAGCAGAATGGACTATAACACCGGGGAGCTGTTTTTT.

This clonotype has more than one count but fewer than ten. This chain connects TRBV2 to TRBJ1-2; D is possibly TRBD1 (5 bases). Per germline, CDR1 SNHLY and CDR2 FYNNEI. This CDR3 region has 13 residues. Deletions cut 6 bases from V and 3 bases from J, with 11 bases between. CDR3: CASRSRADYGYTF. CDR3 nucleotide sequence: TGTGCCAGCAGGTCCAGGGCTGACTATGGCTACACCTTC.

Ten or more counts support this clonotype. This chain's CDR3 is CASSSPTEWAGTGELFF. The CDR3 bases are TGTGCCAGCAGTTCTCCCACCGAGTGGGCGGGCACCGGGGAGCTGTTTTTT. V is TRBV28 and J is TRBJ2-2, with D perhaps matching TRBD2 (5 bases). Germline CDR1 reads MDHEN; CDR2 reads SYDVKM. The CDR3 length is 17 residues. Deletions cut 4 bases from V and 4 bases from J, with 19 bases between.

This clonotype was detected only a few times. The CDR3 is CASSGPADGVYYNEQFF. The CDR3 nucleotides read TGCGCCAGCAGCGGGCCGGCGGACGGGGTATATTACAATGAGCAGTTCTTC. The genes are TRBV5-1 and TRBJ2-1; TRBD2 might be the D (5 bases). CDR3 length: 17 amino acids. Trimming removed 4 bases at V and 4 bases at J, with 21 bases between. Germline V gene data show CDR1 as SGHRS and CDR2 as YFSETQ. Using reference TRBV5-1 and TRBJ2-1 for the parts outside the CDR3, the full variable domain is KAGVTQTPRYLIKTRGQQVTLSCSPISGHRSVSWYQQTPGQGLQFLFEYFSETQRNKGNFPGRFSGRQFSNSRSEMNVSTLELGDSALYLCASSGPADGVYYNEQFFGPGTRLTVL.

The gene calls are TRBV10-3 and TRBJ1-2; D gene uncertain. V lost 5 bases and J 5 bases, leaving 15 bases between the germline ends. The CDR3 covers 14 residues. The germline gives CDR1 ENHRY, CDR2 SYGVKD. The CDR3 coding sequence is TGTGCCATCAGTCCTTCCATGGGAGGGTATGGCTACACCTTC. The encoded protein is CAISPSMGGYGYTF.